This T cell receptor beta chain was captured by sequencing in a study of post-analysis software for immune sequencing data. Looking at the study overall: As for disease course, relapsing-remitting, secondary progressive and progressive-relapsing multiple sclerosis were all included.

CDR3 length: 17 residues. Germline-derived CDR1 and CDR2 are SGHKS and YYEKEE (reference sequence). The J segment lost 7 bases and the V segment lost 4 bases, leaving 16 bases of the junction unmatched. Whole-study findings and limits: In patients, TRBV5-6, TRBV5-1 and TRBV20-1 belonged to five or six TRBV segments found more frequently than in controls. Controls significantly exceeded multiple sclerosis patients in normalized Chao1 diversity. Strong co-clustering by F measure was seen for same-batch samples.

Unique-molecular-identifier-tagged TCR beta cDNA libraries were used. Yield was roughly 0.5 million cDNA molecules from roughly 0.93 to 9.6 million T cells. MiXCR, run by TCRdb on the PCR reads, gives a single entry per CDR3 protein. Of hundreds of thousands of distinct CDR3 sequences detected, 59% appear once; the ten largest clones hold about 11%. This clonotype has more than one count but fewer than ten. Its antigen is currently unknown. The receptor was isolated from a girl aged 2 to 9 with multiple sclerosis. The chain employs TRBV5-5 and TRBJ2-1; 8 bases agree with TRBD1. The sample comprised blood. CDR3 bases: TGTGCCAGCAGCATAAGATCGACAGGGGAGACTTTGAATGAGCAGTTCTTC. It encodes CASSIRSTGETLNEQFF.